These T cell receptor beta chains were read from a single sample in a study of T cell responses to AZD1222 COVID-19 vaccine. Profiled with immunoSEQ multiplex PCR; TCRdb holds only in-frame clones, not every one. The table has 120,000 to 150,000 clones, over 75% seen once; the top ten hold around 3.6%. Sequencing was performed on peripheral blood, taken on day 0 of AZD1222 vaccination. Receptors originate from an adult in good health. The CDR3 runs from the conserved cysteine through the conserved F or W. Each record gives: J gene, V gene, CDR3 protein.

TRBJ1-1,TRBV30,CAWNGPNVNTEAFF
TRBJ2-3,TRBV18,CASSPLTRTDTQYF
TRBJ2-7,TRBV11-1,CASSFSQPPGEQYF
TRBJ1-6,TRBV7-2,CASSPHPNSPLHF
TRBJ1-5,TRBV2,CASRGVRVNQPQHF
TRBJ2-3,TRBV19,CASAGGTGVTDTQYF
TRBJ2-7,TRBV6-1,CASSEAQGDYEQYF
TRBJ1-1,TRBV7-3,CASKGAWNTEAFF
TRBJ1-2,TRBV30,CAWSAGTEDGYTF
TRBJ2-1,TRBV5-4,CASSRQVGNEQFF
TRBJ1-1,TRBV7-7,CASSLASSVGFTAEAFF
TRBJ2-1,TRBV4-3,CASSQDLENEQFF
TRBJ2-2,TRBV6-2/TRBV6-3,CASSYGETGELFF
TRBJ1-2,TRBV11-2,CASSLAVILQGNGYTF
TRBJ2-1,TRBV3-1/TRBV3-2,CASSQDPGKSEQFF
TRBJ2-3,TRBV7-6,CASSRGTSSTDTQYF
TRBJ1-1,TRBV4-2,CASSQDWGRGTEAFF
TRBJ2-1,TRBV6-5,CASSRTSGSNEQFF
TRBJ2-2,TRBV19,CASSMYGGNTGELFF
TRBJ2-3,TRBV3-1/TRBV3-2,CASSRQLAGGPDTQYF
TRBJ1-4,TRBV2,CADRGLNEKLFF
TRBJ2-3,TRBV7-8,CASSLGTSARTDTQYF
TRBJ2-2,TRBV14,CASSPYMNTGELFF
TRBJ1-2,TRBV12-3/TRBV12-4,CASSFSTGDGYTF
TRBJ1-6,TRBV2,CASSERAMEGNSPLHF
TRBJ1-4,TRBV7-2,CASAMGVSNEKLFF
TRBJ2-1,TRBV5-4,CASSLDRGPYNEQFF
TRBJ2-7,TRBV11-3,CASSLGGRGHEQYF
TRBJ2-7,TRBV19,CASSSSGGGYEQYF
TRBJ2-7,TRBV29-1,CSVTGLAGTSYEQYF
TRBJ2-7,TRBV2,CASSPTSGGPYEQYF
TRBJ1-6,TRBV13,CASSLRDRENSPLHF
TRBJ1-5,TRBV6-5,CASYQGAGQPQHF
TRBJ1-1,TRBV20-1,CSASPTPEGTEAFF
TRBJ1-2,TRBV9,CASSPATIEFYGYTF
TRBJ2-7,TRBV7-9,CASTLNRGSSYEQYF
TRBJ1-1,TRBV19,CASISRDGTVNTEAFF
TRBJ2-5,TRBV11-1,CASGSEGETQYF
TRBJ1-1,TRBV19,CASNPRTGGVNTEAFF
TRBJ2-7,TRBV6-5,CASSYTGLAPDYEQYF
TRBJ1-2,TRBV25-1,CASSGTTGGNNYGYTF
TRBJ2-7,TRBV10-3,CAIRGTGLGYEQYF
TRBJ2-1,TRBV30,CAWSWGPYNEQFF
TRBJ1-1,TRBV10-3,CAIREPMNTEAFF
TRBJ1-1,TRBV6-4,CASSDFGTGTGRTEAFF
TRBJ2-2,TRBV19,CASSLRVTGELFF
TRBJ2-3,TRBV27,CASSLGGASDTQYF
TRBJ2-3,TRBV12-3/TRBV12-4,CAGGDGTDTQYF
TRBJ1-1,TRBV7-9,CASRARENTEAFF
TRBJ2-7,TRBV18,CASSPQTGIFSYEQYF
TRBJ1-5,TRBV6-1,CASSEEFGRVRPQHF
TRBJ2-1,TRBV6-5,CASSYSIGGGGNEQFF